These 27 T cell receptor beta chains came from one sample sequenced in a study of T cells in Graves' hyperthyroidism and ophthalmopathy. Amplification yielded TCR beta CDR3 regions, with RNA transcripts as the source. First-round RT-PCR of the TCR CDR3 relied on the HTBI primer set. MiXCR, applied by TCRdb to the multiplex PCR reads, yields one record per CDR3 protein. The table lists around 760,000 distinct CDR3 sequences, roughly a third of them singletons. Sequencing input: blood. These receptors all stem from a woman between 35 and 50 years old with Graves' hyperthyroidism.

This chain uses TRBV10-3 with TRBJ1-1, with TRBD1 as a possible D gene (5 bases). The CDR3 consists of 14 residues. V lost 4 bases and J lost 4, with 13 bases in between. The V gene's germline CDR1 is ENHRY and CDR2 SYGVKD. This CDR3 is CAISGERGGTEAFF. DNA of the CDR3: TGTGCCATCAGTGGGGAGCGGGGGGGCACTGAAGCTTTCTTT.

CDR3: CSARAQITGHGYTF. The CDR3 coding sequence is TGCAGTGCTAGAGCCCAAATAACAGGGCACGGCTACACCTTC. The chain couples TRBV20-1 to TRBJ1-2; D is possibly TRBD1 (6 bases). V was pared by 1 base and J by 8 bases, with 17 bases between. Per the germline V gene, CDR1 is DFQATT and CDR2 is SNEGSKA (reference sequence). The CDR3 runs to 14 residues.

Ten or more counts support this clonotype. The chain employs TRBV12-3 or TRBV12-4 and TRBJ1-5, with D possibly TRBD1 on 5 matching bases. Deletions cut 5 bases from V and 7 bases from J, with 15 bases between. CDR3 length: 14 amino acids. CDR3 nucleotide sequence: TGTGCCAGCAGTCACGTTGGGGGGAGGCAGCCCCAGCATTTT. Translation gives CASSHVGGRQPQHF.

This clonotype was seen at least ten times. This rearrangement joins TRBV7-6 to TRBJ2-7; 10 nucleotides agree with TRBD2. CDR1 and CDR2 (germline): SGHVS, FNYEAQ. The length of the CDR3 is 15 residues. V was clipped by 5 bases and J by 5 bases; unmatched bases: 9. The CDR3 protein is CASSRRPLAGDEQYF. The CDR3, as DNA: TGTGCCAGCAGCCGCCGGCCCCTAGCGGGAGACGAGCAGTACTTC.

This clonotype has ten or more counts. This chain connects TRBV29-1 to TRBJ2-7; TRBD1 is a possible D gene (6 bases). Per the germline V gene, CDR1 is SQVTM and CDR2 is ANQGSEA. The CDR3 runs 13 residues. Trimming pared 2 bases from V and 1 base from J, leaving 9 bases between. This CDR3 reads CSVEYRDSYEQYF. The CDR3 coding sequence is TGCAGCGTTGAATACAGGGATTCCTACGAGCAGTACTTC.

The sample holds a few counts of this clonotype. The rearrangement uses TRBV7-2 and TRBJ2-7; D is possibly TRBD1 or TRBD2 (5 bases each). V was shortened by 4 bases and J by 7 bases, with 23 bases between the two germline ends. The CDR3 covers 16 residues. Germline CDR1 SGHTA, CDR2 FQGNSA. Here the CDR3 reads CASSYLARDRSGEQYF. CDR3 bases: TGTGCCAGCAGCTATCTTGCAAGGGACCGCAGCGGTGAGCAGTACTTC.

CDR3 region: CASSARAGANVLTF. CDR3 nucleotide sequence: TGTGCCAGCAGCGCCAGGGCGGGGGCCAACGTCCTGACTTTC. The V call is TRBV7-8, the J call TRBJ2-6; TRBD1 is a possible D gene (5 bases). Germline V lookup: CDR1 SGHVS, CDR2 FQNEAQ. With 5 bases removed from V and 4 bases from J, the gap between germline ends came to 9 bases. The CDR3 contains 14 residues.

This rearrangement joins TRBV7-9 to TRBJ1-3, with D unclear. The CDR3 covers 15 residues. V lost 5 bases to trimming and J lost 0 bases, with 11 bases between them. CDR1 is SEHNR and CDR2 is FQNEAQ in the germline V gene (reference sequence). CDR3 in amino acids: CASSQTILSGNTIYF. The CDR3 DNA is TGTGCCAGCAGCCAGACAATCCTCTCTGGAAACACCATATATTTT. The entire variable domain, with the rest obtained from reference TRBV7-9 and TRBJ1-3, is as follows: DTGVSQNPRHKITKRGQNVTFRCDPISEHNRLYWYRQTLGQGPEFLTYFQNEAQLEKSRLLSDRFSAERPKGSFSTLEIQRTEQGDSAMYLCASSQTILSGNTIYFGEGSWLTVV.

The chain uses TRBV24-1 and TRBJ2-3; D might be TRBD1 or TRBD2, each matching 5 bases. This CDR3 is 13 amino acids long. Trimming cost V 7 bases and J 3 bases, with 10 bases left between them. Germline V gene data show CDR1 as KGHDR and CDR2 as SFDVKD. The CDR3 bases are TGTGCCACCAGGAGGGACGTGACAGATACGCAGTATTTT. Protein sequence: CATRRDVTDTQYF.

The chain carries TRBV11-2 and TRBJ2-7; D remains ambiguous. V gave up 5 bases and J gave up 7 bases, with 12 bases separating them. Germline-derived CDR1 and CDR2 are SGHAT and FQNNGV. The CDR3 is made up of 12 amino acids. CDR3 DNA: TGTGCCAGCAGCACCTACACCGGGGAGCAGTACTTC. It yields the protein CASSTYTGEQYF. Full variable domain (outside the CDR3, taken from reference TRBV11-2 and TRBJ2-7): EAGVAQSPRYKIIEKRQSVAFWCNPISGHATLYWYQQILGQGPKLLIQFQNNGVVDDSQLPKDRFSAERLKGVDSTLKIQPAKLEDSAVYLCASSTYTGEQYFGPGTRLTVT.

This clonotype was seen many times. The chain recombines TRBV14 with TRBJ1-2; 8 nucleotides line up with TRBD1. The germline CDR1 and CDR2 sequences are SGHDN and FVKESK. Trimming cost V 2 bases and J 9 bases; bases outside gene matches: 8. The CDR3 runs to 14 residues. The CDR3 nucleotides are TGTGCCAGCAGCCAATTGGCAGGGGGCTTGAGCTACACCTTC. Amino acid sequence: CASSQLAGGLSYTF.

J is TRBJ2-7 and V is TRBV7-9; 8 nucleotides line up with TRBD2. V lost 5 bases to trimming and J lost 6 bases; unmatched junction nucleotides: 6. Germline loops: CDR1 SEHNR, CDR2 FQNEAQ (reference sequence). The CDR3 is made up of 13 amino acids. CDR3 protein: CASSLGGALEQYF. The CDR3 nucleotides read TGTGCCAGCAGCCTCGGGGGGGCTCTCGAGCAGTACTTC.

V usage is TRBV6-2 or TRBV6-3 and J usage is TRBJ1-1, with TRBD1 as a possible D gene (6 bases). Trimming cost V 2 bases and J 0 bases, with 16 bases left between them. Germline V lookup: CDR1 MNHEY, CDR2 SVGEGT. CDR3 length: 17 amino acids. The CDR3: CASSYAGTKPVNTEAFF. Written as DNA, the CDR3 is TGTGCCAGCAGTTACGCCGGGACAAAGCCCGTGAACACTGAAGCTTTCTTT.

This clonotype was recorded a few times. The rearrangement uses TRBV6-5 and TRBJ1-4, with D possibly TRBD1 on 5 matching bases. The CDR3 totals 15 residues. CDR1 is MNHEY, CDR2 SVGAGI, per germline. The V gene lost 7 bases and the J gene lost 2 bases, with 14 bases spanning the gap. The CDR3 loop reads CASNPGRETNEKLFF. The CDR3 DNA follows: TGTGCCAGCAATCCAGGCAGGGAGACTAATGAAAAACTGTTTTTT.

This clonotype was recorded at least ten times. The rearrangement uses TRBV6-5 and TRBJ2-6; D ambiguous. Per germline, CDR1 MNHEY and CDR2 SVGAGI. The CDR3 covers 16 residues. Trimming removed 5 bases at V and 2 bases at J, with 13 bases between. CDR3 nucleotide sequence: TGTGCCAGCAGTCTCCGAATTCTGACTGGGGCCAACGTCCTGACTTTC. It yields the protein CASSLRILTGANVLTF.

This clonotype was seen a handful of times. The chain is built from TRBV6-5 and TRBJ1-4; no clear D gene. V lost 6 bases to trimming and J lost 0 bases, with 11 bases between them. The CDR3 has 15 amino acids. Germline CDR1 reads MNHEY; CDR2 reads SVGAGI. DNA for the CDR3: TGTGCCAGCAGGACTCGATCTGCAACTAATGAAAAACTGTTTTTT. As protein: CASRTRSATNEKLFF.

To note about this clonotype: Lacking the conserved final phenylalanine or tryptophan, this CDR3 likely reflects a read error. It is unclear where the CDR3 begins or ends on the DNA, so no DNA is shown, and the CDR3 is as TCRdb lists it. J is TRBJ1-1 and V is TRBV29-1; the D call TRBD1 from the table was never checked on the DNA. CDR1 is SQVTM and CDR2 is ANQGSEA in the germline V gene. The CDR3 sequence runs 10 residues, both termini included. CDR3 loop: CSVFRGETFL.

This clonotype has a count of ten or more. The CDR3 DNA follows: TGTGCCAGTAGTATCGTGGGGGCGGGAGAGCAGTACTTC. It codes for CASSIVGAGEQYF. V is TRBV19 and J is TRBJ2-7; possibly TRBD1 or TRBD2 for D (6 bases each). The CDR3 sequence is 13 residues long. V lost 3 bases and J lost 7, with 13 bases in between. The germline V gene encodes CDR1 LNHDA and CDR2 SQIVND (reference sequence).

Ten or more counts support this clonotype. V gene TRBV20-1 combines with J gene TRBJ1-1; unclear D gene. With 8 bases removed from V and 0 bases from J, the gap between germline ends came to 19 bases. CDR3 length: 15 residues. The germline CDR1 and CDR2 sequences are DFQATT and SNEGSKA (reference sequence). CDR3 in DNA: TGCAGTCTAACACTATCCCATAAGCTGAACACTGAAGCTTTCTTT. It yields the protein CSLTLSHKLNTEAFF.

This clonotype was recorded at least ten times. The chain recombines TRBV5-1 with TRBJ1-2; D unresolved. The CDR3 contains 14 residues. Trimming cost V 0 bases and J 4 bases, with 10 bases left between them. Germline CDR1 reads SGHRS; CDR2 reads YFSETQ. The CDR3 is CASSLVGSSYGYTF. The CDR3, as DNA: TGCGCCAGCAGCTTGGTAGGTTCCAGCTATGGCTACACCTTC.

The CDR3 nucleotides are TGTGCCAGCACGGGGGGCACAGATACGCAGTATTTT. This translates into CASTGGTDTQYF. V gene TRBV7-2 combines with J gene TRBJ2-3, with a possible D match to TRBD2 (6 bases). Germline CDR1 and CDR2: SGHTA and FQGNSA. V lost 7 bases to trimming and J lost 1 base, with 6 bases between them. CDR3 length: 12 amino acids.

The chain has TRBV29-1 and TRBJ2-7; 8 bases agree with TRBD1. From germline, CDR1 is SQVTM and CDR2 ANQGSEA. The junction had 4 bases not matched to a gene; V was cut back by 5 bases and J by 7 bases. The CDR3 totals 11 residues. In DNA form, the CDR3 reads TGCAGCGTTCCTACAGGGGGTGAGCAGTACTTC. Translation: CSVPTGGEQYF.

This clonotype was detected many times. V gene TRBV7-2 combines with J gene TRBJ2-7; 10 bases agree with TRBD2. Germline V gene lookup returns CDR1 SGHTA and CDR2 FQGNSA. The CDR3 length is 18 residues. The J segment lost 1 base and the V segment lost 5 bases, leaving 14 bases of the junction unmatched. The CDR3 sequence is CASSPRASGRYLSYEQYF. Written as DNA, the CDR3 is TGTGCCAGCAGCCCCAGGGCTAGCGGGAGATACCTATCCTACGAGCAGTACTTC.

This clonotype has at least ten counts. The chain has TRBV2 and TRBJ2-2; D possibly uses TRBD1 or TRBD2 (5 bases each). The CDR3 runs to 14 residues. Deletions cut 8 bases from V and 1 base from J, with 11 bases between. Germline CDR1 is SNHLY and CDR2 is FYNNEI. The CDR3: CASLGPQNTGELFF. The CDR3 nucleotides are TGTGCCAGCTTGGGACCTCAGAACACCGGGGAGCTGTTTTTT.

The chain links TRBV7-9 to TRBJ2-7; a possible D gene is TRBD2 (6 bases). Germline values: CDR1 SEHNR, CDR2 FQNEAQ (reference sequence). This CDR3 is built from 14 residues. The V and J ends lost 5 bases and 7 bases respectively, with 18 bases between them. The CDR3 here is CASSRVGGVEEQYF. CDR3 nucleotides: TGTGCCAGCAGCCGAGTAGGCGGGGTAGAAGAGCAGTACTTC.

This rearrangement joins TRBV28 to TRBJ2-7, with D maybe TRBD1 (5 bases). This CDR3 is 11 amino acids long. CDR1 and CDR2 (germline): MDHEN, SYDVKM. The V and J ends lost 6 bases and 5 bases respectively, with 8 bases between them. The CDR3 is CASRQGNEQYF. The CDR3 region has the DNA TGTGCCAGCAGGCAGGGTAACGAGCAGTACTTC.

This clonotype was seen more than once but under ten times. The chain recombines TRBV29-1 with TRBJ2-7; 7 nucleotides match TRBD2. The CDR3 length is 13 residues. Germline V gene data show CDR1 as SQVTM and CDR2 as ANQGSEA. The junction had 12 bases not matched to a gene; V was cut back by 6 bases and J by 7 bases. The CDR3 nucleotides are TGCAGCGTGTCTTCTAGCGGTCCCCAGGAGCAGTACTTC. Its protein product is CSVSSSGPQEQYF.